This TCR beta chain was observed in a study of CD4 and CD8 cells across lung adenocarcinoma regions. Donors had localized lung adenocarcinoma, a non-small cell lung cancer. V was trimmed by 9 bases and J by 5 bases, leaving 22 bases between them. CDR3 length: 15 amino acids. Germline V lookup: CDR1 ENHRY, CDR2 SYGVKD. A few counts support this clonotype. In TCRdb, the PCR reads were re-called with MiXCR into one record per CDR3 protein. There are under 25,000 distinct CDR3 sequences in the sample; 45% to 60% occur only once, and about a fifth lies in the top ten. This TCR derives from a male donor with lung adenocarcinoma. The CD4 and CD8 labels of this study may be unreliable. The V call is TRBV10-3, the J call TRBJ2-5; D is perhaps TRBD1 or TRBD2 (5 bases each). Sequencing input: CD4+ T cells from the center of a lung tumor. The CDR3 DNA follows: TGTGCCATATACCCTCGGGATGGGGCGCGGGAGACCCAGTACTTC. This encodes CAIYPRDGARETQYF.